This note documents a single T cell receptor (beta chain) sequence. V lost 5 bases and J 2 bases, leaving 9 bases between the germline ends. The V gene's germline CDR1 is SQVTM and CDR2 ANQGSEA. The length of the CDR3 is 13 residues. The sample belongs to a study of T cell responses to AZD1222 COVID-19 vaccine. Sequencing used immunoSEQ multiplex PCR; TCRdb keeps in-frame clones, though not all of them. The sample has roughly 180,000 clones, 85% to 95% seen once. The chain couples TRBV29-1 to TRBJ2-2, with D possibly TRBD1 on 5 matching bases. This clonotype originated in an adult who received the MenACWY meningococcal vaccine as a control. The sequences come from peripheral blood, collected 28 days after the second dose of the MenACWY control vaccine. CDR3 amino acids: CSVRTLNTGELFF. CDR3 nucleotide sequence: TGCAGCGTTCGGACACTCAACACCGGGGAGCTGTTTTTT.